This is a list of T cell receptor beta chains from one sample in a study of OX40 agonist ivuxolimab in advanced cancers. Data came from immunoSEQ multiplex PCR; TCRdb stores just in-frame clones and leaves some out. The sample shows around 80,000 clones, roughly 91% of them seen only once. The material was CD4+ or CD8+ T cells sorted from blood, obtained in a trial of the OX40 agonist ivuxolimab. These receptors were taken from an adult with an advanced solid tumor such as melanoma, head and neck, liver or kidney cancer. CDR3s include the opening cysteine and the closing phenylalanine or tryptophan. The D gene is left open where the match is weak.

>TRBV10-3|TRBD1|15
CAISEARGRGSGYTF
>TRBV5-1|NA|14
CASSFQGFNEKLFF
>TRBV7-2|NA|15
CASSLVGPPTDTQYF
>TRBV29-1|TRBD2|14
CSVDASGFYNEQFF
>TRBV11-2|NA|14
CASSLAGLRETQYF
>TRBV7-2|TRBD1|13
CASSSNRGEGYTF
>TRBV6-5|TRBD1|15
CASSPRQGVGYGYTF
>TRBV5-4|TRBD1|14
CASSRDSDNNEQFF
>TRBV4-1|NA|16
CASSQDLTLGGYGYTF
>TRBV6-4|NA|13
CASSDVGGNEQFF
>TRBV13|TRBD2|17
CASSPTTIAGSGGELFF
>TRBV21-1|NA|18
CASSNEVGEGTSVRTQHF
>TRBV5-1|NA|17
CASSLGDGNSYNSPLHF
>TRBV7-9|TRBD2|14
CASTPLAGVNEQFF
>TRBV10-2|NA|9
CARNHEQFF
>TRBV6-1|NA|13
CASSEEGVQPQHF
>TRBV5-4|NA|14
CAYREWGVADTQYF
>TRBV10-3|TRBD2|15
CAISRLAGDTDTQYF